The 13 T cell receptor beta chains given below trace back to one sample, sequenced in a study of tumor and adjacent non-tumor tissue in lung cancer. The template was RNA from unsorted bulk tissue. The normal lung tissue was taken more than 3 cm from the tumor edge. A modified ARM-PCR protocol with three rounds of nested PCR amplified TCRbeta. Via MiXCR, TCRdb re-called the multiplex PCR reads, giving one row per CDR3 protein. The sample shows approximately 100,000 distinct CDR3 sequences, more than 55% of them seen only once. The sample was distant non-tumor lung tissue. These TCRs come from a man aged 25 to 45 with non-small cell lung cancer.

A word on this clonotype: The junction shows a germline mismatch at one end, possibly a read error. The V call is TRBV11-2, the J call TRBJ1-2; D remains ambiguous. Germline lookup yields CDR1 SGHAT and CDR2 FQNNGV. The CDR3 contains 13 residues. The CDR3 sequence is CASSLERRESYSF. The CDR3 DNA follows: TGTGCCAGCAGCTTAGAAAGGCGGGAAAGCTACAGCTTC.

Turning to this clonotype: Its ends do not fully match the called genes, so a read error is possible. The rearrangement uses TRBV11-2 and TRBJ1-1; D is perhaps TRBD1 (5 bases). The CDR3 contains 14 residues. Germline V gene sequence: CDR1 SGHAT, CDR2 FQNNGV. The CDR3 spells CTSSDPGGDTEAFF. In DNA, the CDR3 is TGTACCAGCAGCGACCCTGGAGGGGACACTGAAGCTTTCTTT.

A few counts support this clonotype. The chain recombines TRBV20-1 with TRBJ2-5, with D perhaps being TRBD1 or TRBD2 (5 bases each). This CDR3 contains 16 residues. V was clipped by 0 bases and J by 0 bases, with 14 bases between them. Germline CDR1 DFQATT, CDR2 SNEGSKA (reference sequence). The DNA for the CDR3 is TGCAGTGCTAGAGATTGGGGGAGAGGGTACCAAGAGACCCAGTACTTC. This codes for CSARDWGRGYQETQYF.

V and J are TRBV24-1 and TRBJ1-6, with D tentatively TRBD1 (5 bases). The V and J ends lost 2 bases and 3 bases respectively, with 7 bases between them. Germline V gene lookup returns CDR1 KGHDR and CDR2 SFDVKD. The CDR3 contains 15 residues. This chain's CDR3 is CATSDSRGYNSPLHF. The DNA for the CDR3 is TGTGCCACCAGTGATTCGAGGGGCTATAATTCACCCCTCCACTTT.

The chain has TRBV11-2 and TRBJ2-1; the match to TRBD1 covers 9 bases. This CDR3 is built from 14 residues. With 5 bases clipped from V and 13 bases from J, the junction kept 12 bases outside the gene matches. CDR1 SGHAT and CDR2 FQNNGV come from the germline V gene. In DNA, the CDR3 is TGTGCCAGCAGCCGTTCGGGACAGGGTAACGGTCAGTTCTTC. Encoded protein: CASSRSGQGNGQFF. Using reference TRBV11-2 and TRBJ2-1 for the parts outside the CDR3, the full variable domain is EAGVAQSPRYKIIEKRQSVAFWCNPISGHATLYWYQQILGQGPKLLIQFQNNGVVDDSQLPKDRFSAERLKGVDSTLKIQPAKLEDSAVYLCASSRSGQGNGQFFGPGTRLTVL.

V and J are TRBV11-2 and TRBJ2-1; TRBD2 might be the D (6 bases). The V gene's germline CDR1 is SGHAT and CDR2 FQNNGV. The CDR3 contains 16 residues. In nucleotides, the CDR3 is TGTGTCAGTAGACTAGGGGACTTCCTTCTACAGAATGAGCAGTTCTTC. Amino acids: CVSRLGDFLLQNEQFF.

Turning to this clonotype: One base away lies a much larger clone, so this may be a sequencing read error. The chain couples TRBV5-4 to TRBJ2-1, with 13 bases lining up with TRBD2. The CDR3 loop spans 17 amino acids. Trimming removed 8 bases from V and 1 base from J; junction bases left unmatched: 9. From germline, CDR1 is SGHNT and CDR2 YYREEE (reference sequence). This chain's CDR3 is CARSELAGGPSYNEQFF. The CDR3 nucleotides read TGTGCCAGAAGCGAACTAGCGGGGGGGCCGTCCTACAATGAGCAGTTCTTC.

This clonotype was counted many times. The genes are TRBV11-1 and TRBJ1-1; weak D call: TRBD1 (5 bases). V was cut by 5 bases and J by 0 bases, with 13 bases left in between. CDR1 and CDR2 (germline): SGHAT, FQDESV (reference sequence). This CDR3 region has 15 residues. CDR3 nucleotides: TGTGCCAGCAGCCCCCGTGGGGGATTGAACACTGAAGCTTTCTTT. Its translation: CASSPRGGLNTEAFF. The variable domain in full, completed from reference TRBV11-1 and TRBJ1-1, reads EAEVAQSPRYKITEKSQAVAFWCDPISGHATLYWYRQILGQGPELLVQFQDESVVDDSQLPKDRFSAERLKGVDSTLKIQPAELGDSAMYLCASSPRGGLNTEAFFGQGTRLTVV.

Turning to this clonotype: A much bigger clone sits one base away, suggesting this may be a read error. CDR3 sequence reads: CASSLAEGTEAFF. The CDR3 nucleotides read TGTGCCAGCAGCCTTGCAGAGGGCACTGAAGCTTTCTTT. The chain carries TRBV12-3 or TRBV12-4 and TRBJ1-1; D not resolved. V was cut by 6 bases and J by 4 bases, with 12 bases left in between. The CDR3 runs to 13 residues.

The J gene is TRBJ1-5, the V gene TRBV6-6; D might be TRBD1 (5 bases). This CDR3 comprises 17 residues. V shed 11 bases and J shed 2 bases, with 25 bases lying between them. Germline CDR1 is MNHNY and CDR2 is SVGAGI (reference sequence). The CDR3 nucleotides read TGTGCCTCCCAGGGAGGCGCTCGGGAAGTTGGCAATCAGCCCCAGCATTTT. Translation: CASQGGAREVGNQPQHF.

The chain is built from TRBV20-1 and TRBJ1-5; the D gene is possibly TRBD1 (5 bases). Germline CDR1 DFQATT, CDR2 SNEGSKA (reference sequence). CDR3 size: 15 residues. V lost 5 bases and J lost 9, with 23 bases in between. Here the CDR3 reads CSASRADNSTGPQHF. For the CDR3, the DNA is TGCAGTGCTTCCCGCGCGGACAACTCAACGGGGCCCCAGCATTTT.

About this clonotype: Since the CDR3 does not end with the conserved phenylalanine or tryptophan, this likely comes from a read error. The CDR3 here is CATSRDQLTGGTQYL. DNA for the CDR3: TGTGCCACCAGCAGAGATCAGTTGACAGGGGGGACCCAGTACCTC. V and J are TRBV15 and TRBJ2-5; 9 positions agree with TRBD1. After removal of 0 bases from V and 7 bases from J, the junction contained 6 bases not matched to a gene. The CDR3 length is 15 residues. CDR1 and CDR2 (germline): LNHNV, YYDKDF (reference sequence).

The chain combines TRBV7-9 with TRBJ2-7; TRBD2 matches 8 bases. The CDR3 extends over 15 amino acids. Germline V gene sequence: CDR1 SEHNR, CDR2 FQNEAQ (reference sequence). V shed 5 bases, J shed 0 bases, and the junction held 6 bases outside the gene matches. CDR3 nucleotides: TGTGCCAGCAGCCTTAGCGGGGCGAGCTCCTACGAGCAGTACTTC. The encoded protein is CASSLSGASSYEQYF.